A selection of T cell receptor beta chains follows, all from one sample in a study of blood T cell repertoires in COVID-19. The data were produced by immunoSEQ multiplex PCR, yet TCRdb's version contains in-frame clones alone and is incomplete. This table has about 180,000 clones, roughly four fifths appearing once. The sample consisted of peripheral blood. These receptors were collected from a woman aged 70-85 years with COVID-19, enrolled during active disease. The CDR3 runs from the conserved cysteine through the conserved F or W. D genes are given only for firm matches. Clone size is given for some rows only: seen once, a few or many times, or a class if the clone is expanded.

abundance	v_gene	d_gene	j_gene	CDR3aa	CDR3nt
.	TRBV7-2	TRBD1	TRBJ2-1	CASSTRQGNYNEQFF	TGTGCCAGCAGCACGCGACAGGGGAATTACAATGAGCAGTTCTTC
.	TRBV3-1/TRBV3-2	TRBD2	TRBJ2-7	CASSPLTSGRFYEQYF	TGTGCCAGCAGCCCGTTAACTAGCGGGAGGTTCTACGAGCAGTACTTC
.	TRBV30	.	TRBJ2-1	CAWSPADEQFF	TGTGCCTGGAGCCCCGCGGATGAGCAGTTCTTC
few	TRBV11-2	TRBD1	TRBJ1-5	CASSLGQGSNQPQHF	TGTGCCAGCAGCTTAGGACAGGGAAGCAATCAGCCCCAGCATTTT
.	TRBV7-2	.	TRBJ2-7	CASSLGGLTYEQYF	TGTGCCAGCAGCCTCGGAGGTCTAACCTACGAGCAGTACTTC
.	TRBV5-1	TRBD1	TRBJ1-2	CASSLDITGANYGYTF	TGCGCCAGCAGCTTGGATATAACAGGGGCTAACTATGGCTACACCTTC
.	TRBV5-1	.	TRBJ2-1	CASSLDGGEWNEQFF	TGCGCCAGCAGCTTGGATGGGGGCGAATGGAATGAGCAGTTCTTC
once	TRBV4-1	.	TRBJ1-3	CASSQQGTTGNTIYF	TGCGCCAGCAGTCAGCAGGGTACTACTGGAAACACCATATATTTT
.	TRBV7-9	.	TRBJ2-3	CASSTPGGSTDTQYF	TGTGCCAGCAGCACACCAGGTGGTAGCACAGATACGCAGTATTTT
.	TRBV3-1/TRBV3-2	.	TRBJ1-2	CASSQDQISRGYTF	TGTGCCAGCAGCCAAGATCAGATTAGCAGAGGCTACACCTTC
few	TRBV3-1/TRBV3-2	.	TRBJ2-7	CASSRGNRAEQYF	TGTGCCAGCAGCCGGGGTAACAGGGCCGAGCAGTACTTC
.	TRBV27	TRBD2	TRBJ2-1	CASSLRTSGSSYNEQFF	TGTGCCAGCAGTTTAAGGACTAGCGGGAGCTCCTACAATGAGCAGTTCTTC
.	TRBV6-5	TRBD1	TRBJ2-5	CASRFPGQGLETQYF	TGTGCCAGCAGATTTCCGGGACAGGGACTAGAGACCCAGTACTTC
.	TRBV20-1	.	TRBJ1-4	CSASKGENEKLFF	TGCAGTGCTAGTAAGGGGGAGAATGAAAAACTGTTTTTT
.	TRBV12-3/TRBV12-4	.	TRBJ1-5	CASSLNGGQPQHF	TGTGCCAGCAGTTTAAACGGCGGTCAGCCCCAGCATTTT
.	TRBV11-2	.	TRBJ2-1	CASSLGHNEQFF	TGTGCCAGCAGCTTAGGGCACAATGAGCAGTTCTTC
.	TRBV7-2	TRBD1	TRBJ1-1	CASSQDRGYTEAFF	TGTGCCAGCAGCCAGGACAGGGGGTACACTGAAGCTTTCTTT
.	TRBV24-1	TRBD2	TRBJ2-1	CATSPSGYSGEQFF	TGTGCCACCAGTCCTAGCGGTTATTCCGGAGAGCAGTTCTTC
once	TRBV30	.	TRBJ1-2	CAWSSSLGGRRYAYGYTF	TGTGCCTGGAGTTCGTCTCTCGGAGGCAGGCGCTACGCCTATGGCTACACCTTC
.	TRBV30	.	TRBJ1-2	CAWSRDTTNYGYTF	TGTGCCTGGAGCCGGGACACAACTAACTATGGCTACACCTTC
.	TRBV27	.	TRBJ2-1	CASRVSVHPYNEQFF	TGTGCCAGCAGGGTTAGCGTGCACCCCTACAATGAGCAGTTCTTC
.	TRBV4-1	TRBD1	TRBJ1-6	CASSQPGQGSNSPLHF	TGCGCCAGCAGCCAACCGGGACAGGGGTCCAATTCACCCCTCCACTTT
.	TRBV4-1	.	TRBJ2-2	CASSQDSLPGHPNTGELFF	TGCGCCAGCAGCCAAGATTCCCTACCGGGACACCCGAACACCGGGGAGCTGTTTTTT
.	TRBV19	.	TRBJ2-6	CASNPLKSGANVLTF	TGTGCCAGTAACCCACTGAAGTCTGGGGCCAACGTCCTGACTTTC
.	TRBV28	TRBD1	TRBJ1-4	CAAKPGGDSSIEKLFF	TGTGCCGCGAAGCCAGGCGGGGACAGCTCGATTGAAAAACTGTTTTTT
.	TRBV5-4	TRBD1	TRBJ1-1	CASSLATGVGTEAFF	TGTGCCAGCAGCTTGGCCACAGGGGTAGGCACTGAAGCTTTCTTT
.	TRBV19	TRBD2	TRBJ2-7	CASSRVREGPYEQYF	TGTGCCAGTAGTAGGGTACGGGAGGGACCCTACGAGCAGTACTTC
.	TRBV4-1	.	TRBJ2-7	CASSQDRAGPYEQYF	TGCGCCAGCAGCCAAGATAGGGCGGGCCCCTACGAGCAGTACTTC
once	TRBV28	.	TRBJ1-6	CASRKWESSYNSPLHF	TGTGCCAGCAGAAAGTGGGAGAGCTCCTATAATTCACCCCTCCACTTT
.	TRBV4-1	TRBD1	TRBJ2-7	CASSQALGQGRDYEQYF	TGCGCCAGCAGCCAAGCCCTCGGACAGGGCCGGGACTACGAGCAGTACTTC
.	TRBV28	.	TRBJ1-5	CASSLRKWVQDNQPQHF	TGTGCCAGCAGTTTAAGGAAGTGGGTCCAGGACAATCAGCCCCAGCATTTT
.	TRBV19	.	TRBJ2-7	CASSSSGGIEQYF	TGTGCCAGTAGTTCTTCGGGGGGCATCGAGCAGTACTTC
few	TRBV6-5	.	TRBJ1-6	CASSYSSGLGSPLHF	TGTGCCAGCAGTTACTCGAGCGGGTTAGGGTCACCCCTCCACTTT
.	TRBV12-3/TRBV12-4	TRBD2	TRBJ2-7	CASSSGLVSEQYF	TGTGCCAGCAGTTCTGGACTAGTGAGCGAGCAGTACTTC
once	TRBV4-3	.	TRBJ2-2	CASSQEWRVPGELFF	TGCGCCAGCAGCCAAGAATGGCGGGTGCCCGGGGAGCTGTTTTTT
once	TRBV18	TRBD2	TRBJ2-4	CASSPEFTSSGRNIQYF	TGTGCCAGCTCACCAGAGTTCACCTCTAGCGGGAGAAACATTCAGTACTTC
few	TRBV7-2	.	TRBJ1-4	CASSPVGGEKLFF	TGTGCCAGCAGCCCCGTAGGAGGAGAAAAACTGTTTTTT
.	TRBV7-3	TRBD1	TRBJ1-6	CASSLKGGTGGSPLHF	TGTGCCAGCAGCTTAAAAGGGGGGACAGGGGGCTCACCCCTCCACTTT
.	TRBV4-3	TRBD2	TRBJ2-7	CASSPSSGRNYEQYF	TGCGCCAGCAGCCCATCTAGCGGGAGAAACTACGAGCAGTACTTC
once	TRBV3-1/TRBV3-2	TRBD1	TRBJ2-7	CASSFKGQTYEQYF	TGTGCCAGCAGTTTCAAGGGACAGACATACGAGCAGTACTTC
.	TRBV5-1	TRBD1	TRBJ2-5	CASSPVQGVGETQYF	TGCGCCAGCAGCCCGGTACAGGGGGTAGGAGAGACCCAGTACTTC
.	TRBV7-6	.	TRBJ2-7	CASSTFTGEQYF	TGTGCCAGCAGCACATTCACAGGGGAGCAGTACTTC
once	TRBV19	TRBD1	TRBJ1-2	CASTTGYGGYTF	TGTGCCAGTACGACAGGGTACGGGGGCTACACCTTC
.	TRBV7-9	.	TRBJ2-1	CASTLLGGQFF	TGTGCCAGCACCCTCCTAGGCGGGCAGTTCTTC
.	TRBV28	TRBD1	TRBJ1-6	CASSQPGQGALSYNSPLHF	TGTGCCAGCAGTCAGCCGGGACAGGGGGCGTTGTCCTATAATTCACCCCTCCACTTT
.	TRBV18	.	TRBJ2-5	CASSPTKETQYF	TGTGCCAGCTCACCAACTAAAGAGACCCAGTACTTC
.	TRBV27	.	TRBJ1-1	CASRRLSGAIGVGTEAFF	TGTGCCAGCAGGCGTCTATCAGGGGCGATCGGGGTAGGCACTGAAGCTTTCTTT
.	TRBV6-2/TRBV6-3	TRBD1	TRBJ1-2	CASSSPDRGNYGYTF	TGTGCCAGCAGCTCGCCGGACAGGGGAAACTATGGCTACACCTTC
.	TRBV5-1	TRBD1	TRBJ1-1	CASSVSGGATEAFF	TGCGCCAGCAGTGTTTCAGGGGGCGCCACTGAAGCTTTCTTT
.	TRBV4-1	TRBD1	TRBJ1-3	CASSQAMGQGDPGNTIYF	TGCGCCAGCAGCCAGGCTATGGGACAGGGGGACCCTGGAAACACCATATATTTT
.	TRBV15	TRBD2	TRBJ2-5	CATSRAGTSGSQTQYF	TGTGCCACCAGCAGAGCCGGGACTAGCGGGAGCCAGACCCAGTACTTC
.	TRBV5-3	.	TRBJ2-5	CARPERFGGETQYF	TGTGCCAGACCCGAACGTTTCGGGGGAGAGACCCAGTACTTC
.	TRBV7-9	TRBD2	TRBJ2-2	CASSLPRAGTGELFF	TGTGCCAGCAGCTTACCACGAGCGGGAACCGGGGAGCTGTTTTTT
once	TRBV27	.	TRBJ2-1	CASSLRGRNWVF	TGTGCCAGCAGTTTAAGAGGAAGGAATTGGGTCTTC
once	TRBV7-2	TRBD1	TRBJ2-2	CASRRTGSGELFF	TGTGCCAGCCGGAGGACAGGTAGCGGGGAGCTGTTTTTT
.	TRBV15	.	TRBJ2-1	CATSRDREVHEQFF	TGTGCCACCAGCAGAGATCGCGAGGTCCATGAGCAGTTCTTC
.	TRBV27	TRBD1	TRBJ1-2	CASRRDRESANYGYTF	TGTGCCAGCAGACGGGACAGGGAATCTGCTAACTATGGCTACACCTTC
.	TRBV15	.	TRBJ2-2	CATSRDRVAANTGELFF	TGTGCCACCAGCAGAGATCGGGTGGCGGCAAACACCGGGGAGCTGTTTTTT
.	TRBV7-8	.	TRBJ1-1	CASSLQQYTEAFF	TGTGCCAGCAGCCTTCAACAGTACACTGAAGCTTTCTTT
.	TRBV5-4	.	TRBJ1-1	CASSPNRANTEAFF	TGTGCCAGCAGCCCGAACAGGGCTAACACTGAAGCTTTCTTT